This T cell receptor (beta chain) was sequenced in a study of blood T cells in healthy people across ages. Note on this clonotype: Its specificity is unknown.

Caucasian individuals from Russia who were healthy and aged about 6 to 95 acted as donors. There were at least 6 micrograms of total RNA extracted from every sample. The use of a sample-barcoded 5' primer and a J-beta primer mix characterized a second PCR of about 7 to 12 cycles. Each cDNA molecule was tagged by a template-switch adaptor with 12 random nucleotides. Each CDR3 protein is one row after TCRdb ran MiXCR on the 5' RACE reads. This sample has roughly 1.5 million distinct CDR3 sequences; less than 45% occur once, and the top ten carry about 3.8%. The length of the CDR3 is 17 residues. Germline V gene data show CDR1 as SGHDN and CDR2 as FVKESK. Trimming left V 0 bases short and J 3 bases short, with 17 bases between. Study findings and constraints: Getting older went along with TCR beta diversity per million T cells dropping roughly linearly.

The genes are TRBV14 and TRBJ1-1, with a weak D call TRBD1 (6 bases). The sample taken for sequencing was blood. This TCR was recovered from a woman between 18 and 29 years old in good health. In DNA, the CDR3 is TGTGCCAGCAGCCAAGACGAGCAGGGCGAGGGGGACACTGAAGCTTTCTTT. Encoded protein: CASSQDEQGEGDTEAFF.